Following are 16 T cell receptor beta chains from one sample sequenced in a study of T cells in Graves' hyperthyroidism and ophthalmopathy. The CDR3 regions of TCR beta were amplified from RNA transcripts. The study used the HTBI primer set for a first-round RT-PCR of the TCR CDR3. TCRdb reanalysed the multiplex PCR reads using MiXCR and keeps one entry per CDR3 protein. Of more than 600,000 distinct CDR3 sequences in the sample, 15% to 20% were seen once. Sequencing was done on a sample of blood. These receptors were obtained from a man younger than 30 with Graves' hyperthyroidism.

V gene TRBV3-1 combines with J gene TRBJ1-2; D gene ambiguous. In germline, CDR1 is LGHDT, CDR2 YNNKEL (reference sequence). The CDR3 sequence is 13 residues long. V gave up 5 bases and J gave up 1 base, with 8 bases separating them. CDR3 protein: CASSGDFNYGYTF. CDR3 coding DNA: TGTGCCAGCAGCGGAGATTTTAACTATGGCTACACCTTC.

The CDR3 is CSATEVQGIWSEAFF. CDR3 in DNA: TGCAGTGCTACAGAGGTCCAGGGGATATGGTCTGAAGCTTTCTTT. The genes are TRBV20-1 and TRBJ1-1; D is perhaps TRBD1 (6 bases). Deletions cut 4 bases from V and 6 bases from J, with 21 bases between. CDR1 and CDR2 (germline): DFQATT, SNEGSKA (reference sequence). The CDR3 spans 15 residues.

This clonotype was detected many times. The chain carries TRBV11-3 and TRBJ2-5, with D perhaps TRBD2 (6 bases). The CDR3 length is 17 residues. Germline values: CDR1 SGHNT, CDR2 YENEEA. Trimming took off 4 bases at V and 5 bases at J, with 23 bases between the two ends. CDR3 in amino acids: CASSSSLGLPGWETQYF. The CDR3 nucleotides read TGTGCCAGCAGCTCTAGCCTCGGACTACCTGGTTGGGAGACCCAGTACTTC.

The chain links TRBV2 to TRBJ2-3, with D unresolved. Germline loops: CDR1 SNHLY, CDR2 FYNNEI. CDR3 length equals 15 residues. Trimming pared 0 bases from V and 0 bases from J, leaving 7 bases between. CDR3 in DNA: TGTGCCAGCAGTGAAGCATGGCAGAGCACAGATACGCAGTATTTT. Its translation: CASSEAWQSTDTQYF. Filled out from reference TRBV2 and TRBJ2-3, the complete variable domain reads EPEVTQTPSHQVTQMGQEVILRCVPISNHLYFYWYRQILGQKVEFLVSFYNNEISEKSEIFDDQFSVERPDGSNFTLKIRSTKLEDSAMYFCASSEAWQSTDTQYFGPGTRLTVL.

The table lists this clonotype with many counts. The chain uses TRBV7-9 and TRBJ2-3; 10 nucleotides agree with TRBD1. J lost 3 bases, V lost 3 bases, and 3 bases had no gene match. Germline V gene lookup returns CDR1 SEHNR and CDR2 FQNEAQ (reference sequence). The CDR3 length is 15 residues. The CDR3 sequence: CASSLTGGRTDTQYF. CDR3 DNA: TGTGCCAGCAGCTTGACAGGGGGCAGGACAGATACGCAGTATTTT.

This clonotype occurred a few times. The chain recombines TRBV5-5 with TRBJ1-2; no clear D gene. CDR3 length: 13 residues. The V gene lost 2 bases and the J gene lost 6 bases, with 11 bases spanning the gap. CDR1 and CDR2 (germline): SGHKS, YYEKEE (reference sequence). Here the CDR3 reads CASSFRREDGYTF. The CDR3 DNA reads as TGTGCCAGCAGCTTTAGGAGGGAGGATGGCTACACCTTC.

The chain couples TRBV28 to TRBJ2-7; D ambiguous. CDR3 length: 16 amino acids. CDR1 MDHEN and CDR2 SYDVKM come from the germline V gene. Trimming took off 1 base at V and 1 base at J, with 14 bases between the two ends. The CDR3 loop is CASSLLVRRESYEQYF. The CDR3 DNA follows: TGTGCCAGCAGTTTATTGGTCCGTCGCGAGTCCTACGAGCAGTACTTC.

The chain is built from TRBV7-8 and TRBJ2-4, with TRBD2 matching over 7 bases. The CDR3 loop spans 13 amino acids. Losses at the gene ends were 5 bases for V and 7 bases for J; bases not matched to a gene: 5. Germline V gene lookup returns CDR1 SGHVS and CDR2 FQNEAQ. In nucleotides, the CDR3 is TGTGCCAGCAGCCCACTGGGGGGGAACATTCAGTACTTC. Translated: CASSPLGGNIQYF.

This clonotype has a count of ten or more. Written as DNA, the CDR3 is TGTGCCAGCTCACCTGCCCCGTCGACAGATACGCAGTATTTT. Protein sequence: CASSPAPSTDTQYF. The genes are TRBV18 and TRBJ2-3; D uncertain. Trimming took 3 bases from V and 3 from J, leaving 10 bases between them. CDR1 and CDR2 (germline): KGHSH, LQKENI. The CDR3 is made up of 14 amino acids.

This clonotype was detected a few times. The gene calls are TRBV19 and TRBJ1-5; D unresolved. The V end was cut by 7 bases, the J end by 4 bases, with 11 bases between. The CDR3 consists of 13 residues. Germline values: CDR1 LNHDA, CDR2 SQIVND (reference sequence). The chain's CDR3 is CASTVGKNQPQHF. The CDR3 DNA reads TGTGCCAGTACTGTGGGAAAGAATCAGCCCCAGCATTTT.

There are many counts of this clonotype. The chain has TRBV28 and TRBJ2-6; 12 bases match TRBD1. The CDR3 has 17 amino acids. V was pared by 4 bases and J by 3 bases, with 4 bases of the junction left unmatched. Germline assignment: CDR1 MDHEN and CDR2 SYDVKM. The CDR3 here is CASSSGQGAYGANVLTF. Here the CDR3 DNA reads TGTGCCAGCAGTTCGGGACAGGGGGCATATGGGGCCAACGTCCTGACTTTC.

The chain recombines TRBV29-1 with TRBJ1-5; D may be TRBD1 (6 bases). Germline lookup yields CDR1 SQVTM and CDR2 ANQGSEA. V was shortened by 5 bases and J by 9 bases, with 20 bases between the two germline ends. The CDR3 spans 14 residues. In nucleotides, the CDR3 is TGCAGCGTTACCAGGGCACAGGGTTATGTGCCCCAGCATTTT. The encoded protein is CSVTRAQGYVPQHF.

This clonotype was detected a few times. The J gene is TRBJ2-7, the V gene TRBV11-2; 9 bases align to TRBD2. Trimming cost V 2 bases and J 5 bases; bases outside gene matches: 7. Germline CDR1 and CDR2: SGHAT and FQNNGV. The CDR3 runs 15 residues. The CDR3 DNA reads TGTGCCAGCAGCTTACGCGCGGGAGGGCCCAACGAGCAGTACTTC. It specifies CASSLRAGGPNEQYF.

The rearrangement links TRBV6-2 or TRBV6-3 to TRBJ2-1; 8 positions match TRBD2. This CDR3 comprises 18 residues. CDR1 is MNHEY and CDR2 is SVGEGT in the germline V gene. Germline trimming cut 0 bases from V and 1 base from J; bases unmatched to any gene: 8. The chain's CDR3 is CASSYSNPGLGSYNEQFF. For the CDR3, the DNA is TGTGCCAGCAGTTACTCGAACCCGGGACTAGGTTCCTACAATGAGCAGTTCTTC.

This clonotype was seen repeatedly, ten times or more. CDR3: CASSPNYSADEQYF. The CDR3 coding sequence is TGTGCCAGCTCACCTAATTATTCGGCGGACGAGCAGTACTTC. The chain is built from TRBV18 and TRBJ2-7; D unresolved. V lost 3 bases, J lost 5 bases, and 14 bases lay in between. Germline CDR1 is KGHSH and CDR2 is LQKENI. The CDR3 spans 14 residues. Together with reference TRBV18 and TRBJ2-7, the CDR3 gives the full variable domain: NAGVMQNPRHLVRRRGQEARLRCSPMKGHSHVYWYRQLPEEGLKFMVYLQKENIIDESGMPKERFSAEFPKEGPSILRIQQVVRGDSAAYFCASSPNYSADEQYFGPGTRLTVT.

This clonotype was picked up a small number of times. The chain joins TRBV4-2 to TRBJ2-1, with 10 bases identical to TRBD2. CDR1 and CDR2 (germline): LGHNA, YNFKEQ. V trimming: 4 bases; J trimming: 6 bases; junction bases outside the gene matches: 9. The CDR3 extends over 16 amino acids. The CDR3 sequence is CASSLTEREGLNEQFF. The CDR3 region has the DNA TGTGCCAGCAGCCTAACCGAGCGGGAGGGCCTCAATGAGCAGTTCTTC.